This T cell receptor (beta chain) stems from a study of cytotoxic CD8 clonotypes in ibrutinib-treated CLL. Study-wide results and caveats: Shared public clonotypes were rare, and on treatment they either got smaller or stayed the same. At the start, clonality exceeded age-matched healthy donors and followed circulating CD8+ T-cell counts.

On this clone itself: Its matching antigen is unknown.

Clones were sequenced by immunoSEQ multiplex PCR, and TCRdb holds only the in-frame ones, with some missing. The sample has a few hundred thousand clones, roughly 74% seen once. This CDR3 is built from 17 residues. The V gene's germline CDR1 is MNHEY and CDR2 SMNVEV (reference sequence). The ends lost 2 bases at V and 6 bases at J; junction bases unmatched: 8. The sequencing here drew on PBMCs, taken after 24 months of ibrutinib treatment. The TCR sequence derives from a human donor with chronic lymphocytic leukemia. The chain couples TRBV27 to TRBJ2-1; 12 nucleotides line up with TRBD2. The CDR3 sequence: CASSLIRLAGDINEQFF. The DNA of the CDR3 is TGTGCCAGCAGTTTAATTAGACTAGCGGGAGATATCAATGAGCAGTTCTTC.